These T cell receptor beta chains were read from a single sample in a study of T cells after yellow fever vaccination. TCRdb re-analysed the 5' RACE reads in MiXCR, keeping a single row per CDR3 protein. Here the sample spans just under 600,000 distinct CDR3 sequences, about 13% being singletons. Specimen: PBMCs, collected on the day of the yellow fever booster vaccination. The receptors come from a man aged 25-40 years who received the YFV17D yellow fever vaccine. The CDR3 runs from the conserved cysteine through the conserved F or W. D genes are given only for firm matches. Clone size is stated in some rows and not others, as once, few, many or a class when expanded.

j_gene | d_gene | v_gene | abundance | CDR3nt | CDR3aa
TRBJ2-1 | NA | TRBV9 | few | TGTGCCAGCAGCGTAGGTGACGCCAGGGTACCCTACAATGAGCAGTTCTTC | CASSVGDARVPYNEQFF
TRBJ2-1 | TRBD2 | TRBV4-3 | few | TGCGCCAGCAGCCGACCCGGGGGGTCGGGCTCCTACAATGAGCAGTTCTTC | CASSRPGGSGSYNEQFF
TRBJ2-7 | NA | TRBV6-1 | many | TGTGCCACTCGTCAGGGCGGAACCTCCTACGAGCAGTACTTC | CATRQGGTSYEQYF
TRBJ2-3 | TRBD2 | TRBV4-3 | many | TGCGCCAGCAGCCAAGTGGGTCTAGCGGGAGTCACAGATACGCAGTATTTT | CASSQVGLAGVTDTQYF
TRBJ2-5 | TRBD1 | TRBV7-2 | NA | TGTGCCAGCAGCCACAGGGGGAACCAAGAGACCCAGTACTTC | CASSHRGNQETQYF
TRBJ2-2 | NA | TRBV4-3 | once | TGCGCCAGCAGCTCGGGCAGGGCCACCGGGGAGCTGTTTTTT | CASSSGRATGELFF
TRBJ2-1 | NA | TRBV7-9 | few | TGTGCCAGCAGCTTAGCGGGGGCGACAGTGCAGTTCTTC | CASSLAGATVQFF
TRBJ1-4 | TRBD1 | TRBV11-2 | NA | TGTGCCAGCAGCCGACTCGCACAGGGGGTGGAAAAACTGTTTTTT | CASSRLAQGVEKLFF
TRBJ1-5 | NA | TRBV20-1 | few | TGCAGTGCTTCTCCCGGGAGTATTCAGCCCCAGCATTTT | CSASPGSIQPQHF
TRBJ2-1 | NA | TRBV9 | NA | TGTGCCAGCAGCGCCCGGGATCAAGGGATCGGTGAGCAGTTCTTC | CASSARDQGIGEQFF
TRBJ2-7 | TRBD1 | TRBV29-1 | NA | TGCAGCGTCCTACTCGGGACAGGGTCCTACGAGCAGTACTTC | CSVLLGTGSYEQYF
TRBJ2-1 | NA | TRBV6-2/TRBV6-3 | NA | TGTGCCAGCAGTTACTCGAAAAACAGACCGATCCCGTCCTCATACAATGAGCAGTTCTTC | CASSYSKNRPIPSSYNEQFF
TRBJ1-5 | TRBD1 | TRBV5-1 | few | TGCGCCAGCAGCTTGGCCAACGGACAGGGGTTTCTACAGCCCCAGCATTTT | CASSLANGQGFLQPQHF
TRBJ1-5 | NA | TRBV7-3 | few | TGTGCCAGCAGTCTAGTCCCGGGGGATCAGCCCCAGCATTTT | CASSLVPGDQPQHF
TRBJ1-3 | TRBD1 | TRBV7-7 | NA | TGTGCTAGCAGCCGAGGTCAGGGGGGCCACTCTGGAAACACCATATATTTT | CASSRGQGGHSGNTIYF
TRBJ2-7 | NA | TRBV6-2/TRBV6-3 | NA | TGTGCCAGCAGTTACTCGAAGGGGAGCGAGCAGTACTTC | CASSYSKGSEQYF
TRBJ2-4 | NA | TRBV23-1 | few | TGCGCCAGCTCCCGGGACAAAGACATTCAGTACTTC | CASSRDKDIQYF
TRBJ1-1 | NA | TRBV3-1 | NA | TGTGCCAGCAGCCAGGTCGGCACCATGAACACTGAAGCTTTCTTT | CASSQVGTMNTEAFF
TRBJ2-7 | NA | TRBV19 | NA | TGTGCCAGTATCCCCTCTGCAAGGGGAGTGCGCTACGAGCAGTACTTC | CASIPSARGVRYEQYF
TRBJ2-7 | NA | TRBV7-9 | many | TGTGCCAGCAGCTTAGGGCCCCTACTAGACGAGCAGTACTTC | CASSLGPLLDEQYF
TRBJ2-2 | NA | TRBV20-1 | NA | TGCAGTGCTAGAGGGACACTTGGACTGAACACCGGGGAGCTGTTTTTT | CSARGTLGLNTGELFF
TRBJ2-5 | TRBD2 | TRBV20-1 | few | TGCAGTGCTATAGCGGGAGTAGAGACCCAGTACTTC | CSAIAGVETQYF
TRBJ2-1 | NA | TRBV5-4 | few | TGTGCCAGCAGCTTGGATGCGGGAACTTACAATGAGCAGTTCTTC | CASSLDAGTYNEQFF
TRBJ2-4 | NA | TRBV6-2/TRBV6-3 | NA | TGTGCCAGCAGTTACCTGAGGTTAGCCAAAAACATTCAGTACTTC | CASSYLRLAKNIQYF
TRBJ2-7 | NA | TRBV7-9 | NA | TGTGCCAGCAGCCTCTCCGTCCGGGCGGCGGATTTCGAGCAGTACTTC | CASSLSVRAADFEQYF
TRBJ1-1 | NA | TRBV7-3 | few | TGTGCCAGCAGCTTGGCCTCTGGGTCTGAAGCTTTCTTT | CASSLASGSEAFF
TRBJ2-1 | NA | TRBV24-1 | NA | TGTGCCACCAGTGATTTAGGAGGGCGCGATGAGCAGTTCTTC | CATSDLGGRDEQFF
TRBJ2-1 | NA | TRBV6-1 | few | TGTGCCAGCAGTGAAACTATACGGGACTCCTACAATGAGCAGTTCTTC | CASSETIRDSYNEQFF
TRBJ1-1 | NA | TRBV10-3 | few | TGTGCCATCAGTGACCCAGGTACCATGAACACTGAAGCTTTCTTT | CAISDPGTMNTEAFF
TRBJ2-7 | NA | TRBV6-1 | NA | TGTGCCAGCAGATCCGCCGAGTGGCAGTACTTC | CASRSAEWQYF
TRBJ2-7 | NA | TRBV20-1 | NA | TGCAGTGCTAGGTTGGGCGGTTCAACCTACGAGCAGTACTTC | CSARLGGSTYEQYF
TRBJ2-2 | TRBD1 | TRBV30 | NA | TGTGCCTGGAGTGTACAGGGGCTAGAGCTGTTTTTT | CAWSVQGLELFF
TRBJ2-6 | TRBD1 | TRBV6-2/TRBV6-3 | many | TGTGCCAGCGGCCCAAGAAGACAGGGAATAAGCTCTGGGGCCAACGTCCTGACTTTC | CASGPRRQGISSGANVLTF
TRBJ2-1 | NA | TRBV19 | few | TGTGCCAGTAGTAAACTAACCTGGGGTGAGCAGTTCTTC | CASSKLTWGEQFF
TRBJ2-7 | NA | TRBV4-3 | few | TGCGCCAGCAGCCAAGATATACAGGGCCGGCAGTACTTC | CASSQDIQGRQYF
TRBJ2-7 | NA | TRBV20-1 | NA | TGCAGTGGCAGCGGCTGGGGGTACGAGCAGTACTTC | CSGSGWGYEQYF
TRBJ2-6 | TRBD1 | TRBV5-1 | few | TGCGCCAGCACCCGACAGGGACAGGGGGCTTTTGGGGCCAACGTCCTGACTTTC | CASTRQGQGAFGANVLTF
TRBJ2-3 | NA | TRBV10-3 | few | TGTGCCATCAGTGAGTACAGCACAGATACGCAGTATTTT | CAISEYSTDTQYF
TRBJ2-1 | TRBD2 | TRBV7-9 | NA | TGTGCCAGCAGCATAGCGGGAAAGCAGTTCTTC | CASSIAGKQFF
TRBJ2-7 | TRBD2 | TRBV27 | NA | TGTGCCAGCAAGACTAGCGGGTTCAGCTCCTACGAGCAGTACTTC | CASKTSGFSSYEQYF
TRBJ2-5 | NA | TRBV7-9 | NA | TGTGCCAGCAGCTTCTACCCCGGGGAGACCCAGTACTTC | CASSFYPGETQYF
TRBJ2-1 | TRBD2 | TRBV5-1 | few | TGCGCCAGCAGCTTGGGGGCGGGAGGGCCTTATGAGCAGTTCTTC | CASSLGAGGPYEQFF
TRBJ2-1 | TRBD1 | TRBV30 | once | TGTGCCTGGGAACAGGGGGCGGATGAGCAGTTCTTC | CAWEQGADEQFF
TRBJ1-1 | NA | TRBV11-1 | many | TGTGCCAGCAGCCACACCGGCTCACGGGCTTTCTTT | CASSHTGSRAFF
TRBJ2-5 | TRBD2 | TRBV27 | few | TGTGCCAGCAGTTTAACCGGGGGGACGTACCAAGAGACCCAGTACTTC | CASSLTGGTYQETQYF
TRBJ2-1 | TRBD2 | TRBV9 | few | TGTGCCAGCAGCGAGACTAGCGCAGAGCAGTTCTTC | CASSETSAEQFF
TRBJ1-1 | NA | TRBV29-1 | NA | TGCAGCGGATGGGGACTCTTGAACACTGAAGCTTTCTTT | CSGWGLLNTEAFF
TRBJ2-7 | NA | TRBV20-1 | few | TGCAGTGCCGAAGCCACCGCCTACGAGCAGTACTTC | CSAEATAYEQYF
TRBJ2-3 | TRBD2 | TRBV7-2 | few | TGTGCCAGCAGCTTATCTCCAGCGGGAGTGGAGGATACGCAGTATTTT | CASSLSPAGVEDTQYF
TRBJ2-3 | TRBD2 | TRBV28 | NA | TGTGCCTGCTGTCCCCGACTAGCGGGAGGGCCCGGGACAGATACGCAGTATTTT | CACCPRLAGGPGTDTQYF
TRBJ2-7 | TRBD2 | TRBV6-6 | NA | TGTGCCAGCACGGGAGGGAATTACGAGCAGTACTTC | CASTGGNYEQYF
TRBJ2-1 | NA | TRBV20-1 | NA | TGCAGTGCTAGTTCTCTGGGACTCCGCTCCTACAATGAGCAGTTCTTC | CSASSLGLRSYNEQFF
TRBJ2-1 | NA | TRBV12-3/TRBV12-4 | many | TGTGCCAGCAGTTTAGAGGAGAGCTCCTACAATGAGCAGTTCTTC | CASSLEESSYNEQFF
TRBJ2-7 | NA | TRBV20-1 | few | TGCAGTGCTAGAGCCCCAAGAACGGGCTACGAGCAGTACTTC | CSARAPRTGYEQYF
TRBJ2-5 | NA | TRBV10-3 | NA | TGTGCCATCAGTGGGTCAGGAGGGGGCCCAGAGACCCAGTACTTC | CAISGSGGGPETQYF
TRBJ2-3 | TRBD2 | TRBV29-1 | NA | TGCAGCGTCACCGGGACTAGCGGGAGCACAGATACGCAGTATTTT | CSVTGTSGSTDTQYF
TRBJ2-5 | TRBD2 | TRBV5-1 | few | TGCGCCAGCAGCTTCGGGACTAGACAAGAGACCCAGTACTTC | CASSFGTRQETQYF
TRBJ2-1 | NA | TRBV7-9 | many | TGTGCCAGCAGCCCTCGGGACTCGAGCTCCTACAATGAGCAGTTCTTC | CASSPRDSSSYNEQFF
TRBJ2-7 | NA | TRBV7-2 | few | TGTGCCAGCAGCTTAAGTCATTCGAGTCGCGAGCAGTACTTC | CASSLSHSSREQYF
TRBJ2-3 | TRBD1 | TRBV12-3/TRBV12-4 | few | TGTGCCTCCCGGGACAGGTACATCACAGATACGCAGTATTTT | CASRDRYITDTQYF